These T cell receptor beta chains were read from a single sample in a study of CD8 T cells in ankylosing spondylitis. TCRdb reprocessed the 5' RACE reads with MiXCR, giving one entry per CDR3 protein. The sample consists of 250,000 to 350,000 distinct CDR3 sequences, around 20% of them appearing once. Source material: blood, either unsorted or a sorted T cell fraction (not recorded which). Every receptor here comes from a male donor with ankylosing spondylitis or in good health (not recorded which). Both conserved end residues are part of each CDR3. A D gene is named only where the DNA matches it firmly. Clone size, where shown, is once, few, many, or a class for clones that have expanded.

V gene: TRBV20-1
D gene: NA
J gene: TRBJ2-6
clone size: few
CDR3 protein: CSAREVAGRSSGANVLTF
CDR3 DNA: TGCAGTGCTAGAGAGGTTGCAGGCCGGTCCTCTGGGGCCAACGTCCTGACTTTC

V gene: TRBV7-2
D gene: NA
J gene: TRBJ1-1
clone size: NA
CDR3 protein: CASSLETGRNTEAFF
CDR3 DNA: TGTGCCAGCAGCTTAGAAACAGGGAGGAACACTGAAGCTTTCTTT

V gene: TRBV9
D gene: TRBD1
J gene: TRBJ1-1
clone size: few
CDR3 protein: CASSTDRGETEAFF
CDR3 DNA: TGTGCCAGCAGCACCGACAGGGGTGAGACTGAAGCTTTCTTT

V gene: TRBV6-5
D gene: TRBD1
J gene: TRBJ2-6
clone size: few
CDR3 protein: CASSYGTAGANVLTF
CDR3 DNA: TGTGCCAGCAGTTACGGGACAGCTGGGGCCAACGTCCTGACTTTC

V gene: TRBV29-1
D gene: TRBD2
J gene: TRBJ2-3
clone size: many
CDR3 protein: CSVEEGLAGLDTQYF
CDR3 DNA: TGCAGCGTTGAAGAGGGGCTAGCGGGTTTGGATACGCAGTATTTT

V gene: TRBV18
D gene: NA
J gene: TRBJ1-1
clone size: few
CDR3 protein: CASSKTPSGTEAFF
CDR3 DNA: TGTGCCAGCTCAAAGACCCCCTCCGGGACTGAAGCTTTCTTT

V gene: TRBV20-1
D gene: TRBD2
J gene: TRBJ2-1
clone size: NA
CDR3 protein: CSARRAGAPNEQFF
CDR3 DNA: TGCAGTGCTAGAAGAGCGGGGGCCCCAAATGAGCAGTTCTTC

V gene: TRBV20-1
D gene: TRBD2
J gene: TRBJ2-1
clone size: few
CDR3 protein: CSARDDQRGSYNEQFF
CDR3 DNA: TGCAGTGCTAGAGATGACCAGCGGGGTTCCTACAATGAGCAGTTCTTC

V gene: TRBV10-3
D gene: TRBD1
J gene: TRBJ2-2
clone size: NA
CDR3 protein: CAISRTGLDTAELFF
CDR3 DNA: TGTGCCATCAGTAGGACAGGCCTCGACACCGCGGAGCTGTTTTTT

V gene: TRBV9
D gene: TRBD2
J gene: TRBJ2-3
clone size: NA
CDR3 protein: CASSARASGRAADTQYF
CDR3 DNA: TGTGCCAGCAGCGCCCGTGCTAGCGGGAGGGCCGCAGATACGCAGTATTTT

V gene: TRBV6-1
D gene: NA
J gene: TRBJ1-1
clone size: many
CDR3 protein: CASSEGHSLNTEAFF
CDR3 DNA: TGTGCCAGCAGTGAAGGACACAGCCTGAACACTGAAGCTTTCTTT

V gene: TRBV24-1
D gene: NA
J gene: TRBJ1-5
clone size: many
CDR3 protein: CATSETGFRQPQHF
CDR3 DNA: TGTGCCACCAGTGAAACAGGGTTCAGGCAGCCCCAGCATTTT

V gene: TRBV7-3
D gene: NA
J gene: TRBJ2-1
clone size: few
CDR3 protein: CASSLARSSYNEQFF
CDR3 DNA: TGTGCCAGCAGCTTAGCCAGGAGCTCCTACAATGAGCAGTTCTTC

V gene: TRBV6-1
D gene: TRBD1
J gene: TRBJ1-4
clone size: NA
CDR3 protein: CASRTGRPTNEKLFF
CDR3 DNA: TGTGCCAGCAGGACAGGGCGGCCCACTAATGAAAAACTGTTTTTT

V gene: TRBV28
D gene: TRBD1
J gene: TRBJ1-1
clone size: few
CDR3 protein: CASTTGVNTEAFF
CDR3 DNA: TGTGCCAGCACCACAGGGGTGAACACTGAAGCTTTCTTT

V gene: TRBV25-1
D gene: NA
J gene: TRBJ2-2
clone size: NA
CDR3 protein: CASSAQGGGTGELFF
CDR3 DNA: TGTGCCAGCAGTGCCCAGGGGGGTGGGACCGGGGAGCTGTTTTTT

V gene: TRBV6-6
D gene: NA
J gene: TRBJ2-5
clone size: few
CDR3 protein: CASSSLEETQYF
CDR3 DNA: TGTGCCAGCAGTTCTCTTGAAGAGACCCAGTACTTC

V gene: TRBV7-8
D gene: TRBD2
J gene: TRBJ2-1
clone size: NA
CDR3 protein: CASSEGLAGGPYEQFF
CDR3 DNA: TGTGCCAGCAGCGAGGGTTTAGCGGGAGGGCCGTATGAGCAGTTCTTC

V gene: TRBV28
D gene: NA
J gene: TRBJ2-3
clone size: NA
CDR3 protein: CASMYRASAWDTQYF
CDR3 DNA: TGTGCCAGCATGTACCGGGCCAGCGCATGGGATACGCAGTATTTT

V gene: TRBV5-1
D gene: TRBD2
J gene: TRBJ2-3
clone size: NA
CDR3 protein: CASRNSAGDRDTQYF
CDR3 DNA: TGCGCCAGCAGAAATAGCGCGGGAGATCGAGATACGCAGTATTTT

V gene: TRBV10-3
D gene: TRBD1
J gene: TRBJ1-1
clone size: many
CDR3 protein: CAISSGGGTEAFF
CDR3 DNA: TGTGCCATCAGTTCAGGGGGGGGGACTGAAGCTTTCTTT

V gene: TRBV12-3/TRBV12-4
D gene: TRBD1
J gene: TRBJ1-1
clone size: many
CDR3 protein: CASSRDRVATEAFF
CDR3 DNA: TGTGCCAGCAGCCGCGACAGGGTGGCCACTGAAGCTTTCTTT

V gene: TRBV28
D gene: NA
J gene: TRBJ1-1
clone size: few
CDR3 protein: CASSSGPGQTEAFF
CDR3 DNA: TGTGCCAGCAGTTCCGGACCGGGACAAACTGAAGCTTTCTTT

V gene: TRBV11-2
D gene: TRBD1
J gene: TRBJ2-2
clone size: many
CDR3 protein: CASSDWTGGMGELFF
CDR3 DNA: TGTGCCAGCAGCGACTGGACAGGGGGGATGGGGGAGCTGTTTTTT

V gene: TRBV7-9
D gene: NA
J gene: TRBJ1-1
clone size: few
CDR3 protein: CASRPTGGYTEAFF
CDR3 DNA: TGTGCCAGCAGGCCTACAGGCGGCTACACTGAAGCTTTCTTT

V gene: TRBV12-3/TRBV12-4
D gene: NA
J gene: TRBJ1-2
clone size: NA
CDR3 protein: CASRQGNYAYTF
CDR3 DNA: TGTGCCAGCAGGCAGGGGAACTATGCCTACACCTTC

V gene: TRBV27
D gene: NA
J gene: TRBJ2-3
clone size: NA
CDR3 protein: CASSLRSWEVRTDTQYF
CDR3 DNA: TGTGCCAGCAGCCTGAGGTCATGGGAGGTGAGAACAGATACGCAGTATTTT

V gene: TRBV20-1
D gene: TRBD1
J gene: TRBJ1-5
clone size: few
CDR3 protein: CSAFTGGAFQPQHF
CDR3 DNA: TGCAGTGCTTTTACAGGGGGCGCCTTTCAGCCCCAGCATTTT

V gene: TRBV3-1
D gene: NA
J gene: TRBJ1-3
clone size: few
CDR3 protein: CASSQQGSGNTIYF
CDR3 DNA: TGTGCCAGCAGCCAACAGGGCTCTGGAAACACCATATATTTT

V gene: TRBV4-2
D gene: NA
J gene: TRBJ2-2
clone size: NA
CDR3 protein: CASSQVGGLALGELFF
CDR3 DNA: TGTGCCAGCAGCCAGGTGGGCGGCCTGGCCCTAGGGGAGCTGTTTTTT

V gene: TRBV12-3/TRBV12-4
D gene: TRBD2
J gene: TRBJ2-1
clone size: NA
CDR3 protein: CASTYSGSGGSSYNEQFF
CDR3 DNA: TGTGCCAGCACCTATAGCGGGAGTGGCGGTAGTTCCTACAATGAGCAGTTCTTC

V gene: TRBV12-3/TRBV12-4
D gene: NA
J gene: TRBJ2-5
clone size: NA
CDR3 protein: CASSLGITGGETQYF
CDR3 DNA: TGTGCCAGCAGTTTAGGGATTACAGGAGGCGAGACCCAGTACTTC

V gene: TRBV6-5
D gene: NA
J gene: TRBJ2-3
clone size: NA
CDR3 protein: CASEWADTQYF
CDR3 DNA: TGTGCCAGCGAGTGGGCAGATACGCAGTATTTT

V gene: TRBV10-3
D gene: TRBD2
J gene: TRBJ2-3
clone size: NA
CDR3 protein: CAISDSSGRFPGTQYF
CDR3 DNA: TGTGCCATCAGTGACTCTAGCGGGAGGTTCCCGGGCACGCAGTATTTT

V gene: TRBV20-1
D gene: NA
J gene: TRBJ1-1
clone size: few
CDR3 protein: CSASVTEVRSVF
CDR3 DNA: TGCAGTGCTAGTGTAACCGAGGTCCGAAGCGTCTTT

V gene: TRBV18
D gene: TRBD2
J gene: TRBJ2-1
clone size: NA
CDR3 protein: CASSPVLADHNEQFF
CDR3 DNA: TGTGCCAGCTCACCAGTACTAGCGGACCACAATGAGCAGTTCTTC

V gene: TRBV7-7
D gene: TRBD1
J gene: TRBJ2-2
clone size: few
CDR3 protein: CASSRGTALLLEAGELFF
CDR3 DNA: TGTGCTAGCAGTCGAGGGACAGCTCTTCTTCTCGAGGCCGGGGAGCTGTTTTTT